This T cell receptor beta chain is from a study of blood T cell repertoires in COVID-19. Study-level background: Researchers got acute and convalescent COVID-19 samples from the United States, Italy and Spain. The cDNA or gDNA used as material had been derived from T cells, B-cell-depleted T cells, or PBMCs.

Clinical history reported by participants formed the basis on which cohorts were assigned. Recovered participants had two consecutive negative NP/OP PCR tests, healthcare professional clearance, or symptom resolution. This clone showed up just once. Some clones are missing from TCRdb's copy, which holds only in-frame ones; the method was immunoSEQ multiplex PCR. The data show around 170,000 clones, around 84% seen once. Trimming cost V 4 bases and J 5 bases, with 16 bases left between them. The CDR3 contains 14 residues. Per the germline V gene, CDR1 is SGDLS and CDR2 is YYNGEE. This receptor was taken from a woman in her fifties or sixties who had recovered from COVID-19. Sequences were obtained from PBMCs or T cells enriched from blood (not recorded which). The chain has TRBV9 and TRBJ2-7; a possible D gene is TRBD2 (6 bases). DNA for the CDR3: TGTGCCAGCAGCCCGCTGGGGGGATGGAACGAGCAGTACTTC. It codes for CASSPLGGWNEQYF. Full variable domain (outside the CDR3, taken from reference TRBV9 and TRBJ2-7): DSGVTQTPKHLITATGQRVTLRCSPRSGDLSVYWYQQSLDQGLQFLIQYYNGEERAKGNILERFSAQQFPDLHSELNLSSLELGDSALYFCASSPLGGWNEQYFGPGTRLTVT.